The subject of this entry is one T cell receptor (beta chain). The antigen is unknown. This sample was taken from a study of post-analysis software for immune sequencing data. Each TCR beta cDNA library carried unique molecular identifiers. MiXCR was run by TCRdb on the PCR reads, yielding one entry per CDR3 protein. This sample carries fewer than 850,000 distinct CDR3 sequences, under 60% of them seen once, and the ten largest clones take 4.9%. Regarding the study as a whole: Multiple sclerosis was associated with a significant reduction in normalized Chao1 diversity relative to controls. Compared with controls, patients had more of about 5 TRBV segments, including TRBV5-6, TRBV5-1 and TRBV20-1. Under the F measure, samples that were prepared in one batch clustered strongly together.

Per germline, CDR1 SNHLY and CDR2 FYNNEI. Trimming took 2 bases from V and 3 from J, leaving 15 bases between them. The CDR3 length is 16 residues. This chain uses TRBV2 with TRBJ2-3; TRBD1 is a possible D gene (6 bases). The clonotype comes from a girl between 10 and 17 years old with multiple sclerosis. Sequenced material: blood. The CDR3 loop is CASSERWATGTDTQYF. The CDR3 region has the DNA TGTGCCAGCAGTGAAAGGTGGGCTACAGGGACAGATACGCAGTATTTT.